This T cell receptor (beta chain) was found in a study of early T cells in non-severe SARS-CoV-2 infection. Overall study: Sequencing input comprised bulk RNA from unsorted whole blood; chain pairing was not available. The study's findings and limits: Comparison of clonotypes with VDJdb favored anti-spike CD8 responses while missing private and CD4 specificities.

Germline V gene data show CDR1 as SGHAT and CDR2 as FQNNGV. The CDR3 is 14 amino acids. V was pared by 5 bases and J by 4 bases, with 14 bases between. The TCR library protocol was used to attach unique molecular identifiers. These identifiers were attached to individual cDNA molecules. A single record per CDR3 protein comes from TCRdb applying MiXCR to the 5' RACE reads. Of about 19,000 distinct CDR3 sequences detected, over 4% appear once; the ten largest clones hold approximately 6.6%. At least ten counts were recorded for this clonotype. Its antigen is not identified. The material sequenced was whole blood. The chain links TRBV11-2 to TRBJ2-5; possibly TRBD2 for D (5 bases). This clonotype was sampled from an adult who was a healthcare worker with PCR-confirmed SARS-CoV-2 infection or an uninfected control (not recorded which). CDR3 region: CASSPTEDRETQYF. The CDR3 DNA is TGTGCCAGCAGCCCCACGGAGGATCGAGAGACCCAGTACTTC.